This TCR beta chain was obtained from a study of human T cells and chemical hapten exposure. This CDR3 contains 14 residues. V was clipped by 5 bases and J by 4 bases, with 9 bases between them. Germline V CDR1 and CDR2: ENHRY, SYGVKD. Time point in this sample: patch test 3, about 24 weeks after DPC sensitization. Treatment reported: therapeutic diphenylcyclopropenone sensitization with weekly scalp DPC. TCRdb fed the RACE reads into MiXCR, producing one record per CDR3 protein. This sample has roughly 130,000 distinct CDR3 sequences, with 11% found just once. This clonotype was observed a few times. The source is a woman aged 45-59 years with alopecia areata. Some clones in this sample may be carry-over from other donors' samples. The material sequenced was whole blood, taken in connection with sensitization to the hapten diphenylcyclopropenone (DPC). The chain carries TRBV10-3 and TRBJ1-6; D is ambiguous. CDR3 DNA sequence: TGTGCCATCAGTATCGGGCCGTATAATTCACCCCTCCACTTT. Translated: CAISIGPYNSPLHF.